This paragraph reports one TCR beta chain. Its antigen is unidentified. TCRdb used MiXCR to reprocess the reads, holding one entry per CDR3 protein. The repertoire holds more than 650,000 distinct CDR3 sequences, with roughly a third as singletons. From germline, CDR1 is SGHVS and CDR2 FNYEAQ. V dropped 1 base and J dropped 2 bases, with 3 bases sitting between them. The CDR3 is 13 residues long. These data come from a study of T cell repertoires in cytomegalovirus infection. Study overall: Evidence of both CMV infection and a matching HLA type came from public TCR beta signatures. Study outcomes and limitations: People with CMV and the relevant HLA were identified by cumulative public TCR beta family frequency. HLA-C-restricted CMV clonotypes gave the most frequent clonotype in two of eight donors.

The genes are TRBV7-6 and TRBJ1-3; D ambiguous. The receptor was derived from a human donor in good health (CMV status not recorded). Some clones in this sample may be carry-over from other donors' samples. The sequencing input was PBMCs. The CDR3 is CASSLVTGNTIYF. The CDR3, as DNA: TGTGCCAGCAGCTTAGTAACTGGAAACACCATATATTTT.